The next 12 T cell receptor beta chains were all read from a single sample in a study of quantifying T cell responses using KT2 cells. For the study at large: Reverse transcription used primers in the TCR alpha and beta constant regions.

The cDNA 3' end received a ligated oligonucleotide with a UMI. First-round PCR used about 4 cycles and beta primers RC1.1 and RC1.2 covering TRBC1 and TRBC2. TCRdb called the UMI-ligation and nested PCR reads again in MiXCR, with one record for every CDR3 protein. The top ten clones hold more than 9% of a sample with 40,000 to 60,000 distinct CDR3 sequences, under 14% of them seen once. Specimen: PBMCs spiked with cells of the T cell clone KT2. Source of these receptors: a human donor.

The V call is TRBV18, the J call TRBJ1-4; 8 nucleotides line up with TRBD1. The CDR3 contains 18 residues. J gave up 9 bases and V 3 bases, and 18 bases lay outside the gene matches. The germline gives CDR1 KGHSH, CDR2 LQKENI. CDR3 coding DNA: TGTGCCAGCTCACCTACTTATGAGGACAGGGAGATAATGAAAAAACTGTTTTTT. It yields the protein CASSPTYEDREIMKKLFF.

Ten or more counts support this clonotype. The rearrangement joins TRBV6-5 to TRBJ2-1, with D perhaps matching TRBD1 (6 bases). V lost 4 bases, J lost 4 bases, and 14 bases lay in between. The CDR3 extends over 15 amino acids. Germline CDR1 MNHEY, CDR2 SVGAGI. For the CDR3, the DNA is TGTGCCAGCAGTTCAAACCCTAGGGGGTACAATGAGCAGTTCTTC. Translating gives CASSSNPRGYNEQFF.

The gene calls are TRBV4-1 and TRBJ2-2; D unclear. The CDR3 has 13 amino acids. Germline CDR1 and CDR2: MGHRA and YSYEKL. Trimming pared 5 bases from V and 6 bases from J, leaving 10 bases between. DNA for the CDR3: TGCGCCAGCAGCAAACCTGGCGCCGGGGAGCTGTTTTTT. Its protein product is CASSKPGAGELFF.

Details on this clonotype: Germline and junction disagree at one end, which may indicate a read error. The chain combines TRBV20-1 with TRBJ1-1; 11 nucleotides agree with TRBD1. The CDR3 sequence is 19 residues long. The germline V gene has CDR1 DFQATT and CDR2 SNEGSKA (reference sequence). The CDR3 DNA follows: TGCAGTGCCAGAGATCTGGAGGTGTTTTCTGGGACAGGGGGCACTGAAGCTTTCTTT. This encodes CSARDLEVFSGTGGTEAFF.

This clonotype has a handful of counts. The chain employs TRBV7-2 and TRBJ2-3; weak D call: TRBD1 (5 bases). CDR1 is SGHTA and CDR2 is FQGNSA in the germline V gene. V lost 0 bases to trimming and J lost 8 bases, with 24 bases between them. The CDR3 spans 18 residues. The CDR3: CASSLATQGTGNLATQYF. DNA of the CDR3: TGTGCCAGCAGCTTAGCGACCCAGGGAACGGGCAATTTGGCTACGCAGTATTTT.

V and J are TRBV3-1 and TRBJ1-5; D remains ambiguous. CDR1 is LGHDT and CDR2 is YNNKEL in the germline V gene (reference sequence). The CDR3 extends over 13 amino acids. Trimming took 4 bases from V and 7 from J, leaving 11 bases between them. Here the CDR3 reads CASSPSNGQPQHF. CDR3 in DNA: TGTGCCAGCAGCCCTTCAAACGGCCAGCCCCAGCATTTT.

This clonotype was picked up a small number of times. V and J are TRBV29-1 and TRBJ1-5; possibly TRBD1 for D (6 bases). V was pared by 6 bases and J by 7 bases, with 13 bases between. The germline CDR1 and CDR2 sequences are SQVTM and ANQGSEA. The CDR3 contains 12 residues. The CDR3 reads CSVELRGQPQHF. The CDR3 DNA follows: TGCAGCGTGGAACTGAGGGGGCAGCCCCAGCATTTT.

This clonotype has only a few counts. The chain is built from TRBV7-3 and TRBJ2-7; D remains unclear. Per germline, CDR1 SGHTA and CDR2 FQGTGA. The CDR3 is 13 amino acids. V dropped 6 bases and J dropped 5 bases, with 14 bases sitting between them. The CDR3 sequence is CASSRQGGHEQYF. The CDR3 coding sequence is TGTGCCAGCAGTCGACAAGGTGGCCACGAGCAGTACTTC.

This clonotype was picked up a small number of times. CDR3 sequence reads: CASSLVSVPGRPGNTIYF. As DNA, the CDR3 is TGTGCCAGCAGCTTAGTGAGTGTCCCAGGGCGGCCTGGAAACACCATATATTTT. The rearrangement uses TRBV7-6 and TRBJ1-3; a possible D gene is TRBD1 (5 bases). Trimming removed 1 base from V and 2 bases from J, with 18 bases in between. The CDR3 sequence is 18 residues long. The V gene's germline CDR1 is SGHVS and CDR2 FNYEAQ.

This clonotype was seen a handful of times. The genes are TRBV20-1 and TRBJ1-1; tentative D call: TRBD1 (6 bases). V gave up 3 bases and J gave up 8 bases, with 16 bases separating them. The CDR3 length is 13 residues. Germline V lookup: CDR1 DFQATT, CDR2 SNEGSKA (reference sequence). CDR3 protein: CSARPPGVTEAFF. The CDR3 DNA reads TGCAGTGCTAGGCCCCCAGGGGTGACAGAAGCTTTCTTT.

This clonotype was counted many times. This chain's CDR3 is CASSLGAGGPDNEQFF. CDR3 sequence (DNA): TGCGCCAGCAGCTTGGGGGCAGGGGGCCCCGACAATGAGCAGTTCTTC. The chain carries TRBV5-1 and TRBJ2-1, with TRBD1 matching 8 bases. CDR3 length: 16 residues. CDR1 is SGHRS, CDR2 YFSETQ, per germline. V was pared by 0 bases and J by 5 bases, with 7 bases of the junction left unmatched.

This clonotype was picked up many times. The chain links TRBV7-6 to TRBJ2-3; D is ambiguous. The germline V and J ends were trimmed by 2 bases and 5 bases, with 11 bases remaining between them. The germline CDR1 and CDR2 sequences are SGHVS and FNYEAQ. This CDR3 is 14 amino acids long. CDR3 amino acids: CASSLNALGDTQYF. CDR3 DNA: TGTGCCAGCAGCTTAAATGCGTTGGGAGATACGCAGTATTTT.